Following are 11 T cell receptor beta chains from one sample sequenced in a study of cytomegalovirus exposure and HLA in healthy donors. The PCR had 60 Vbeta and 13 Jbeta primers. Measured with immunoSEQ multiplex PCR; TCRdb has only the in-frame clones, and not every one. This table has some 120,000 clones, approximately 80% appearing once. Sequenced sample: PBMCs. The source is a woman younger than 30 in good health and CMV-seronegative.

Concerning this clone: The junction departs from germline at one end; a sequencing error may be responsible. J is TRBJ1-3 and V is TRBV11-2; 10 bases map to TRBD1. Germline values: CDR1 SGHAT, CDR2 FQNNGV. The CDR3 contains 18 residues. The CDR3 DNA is TGTACCAGCAGGACCTTCCGGGACAGGGGTTCCTCTGGAAACACCATATATTTT. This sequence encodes CTSRTFRDRGSSGNTIYF.

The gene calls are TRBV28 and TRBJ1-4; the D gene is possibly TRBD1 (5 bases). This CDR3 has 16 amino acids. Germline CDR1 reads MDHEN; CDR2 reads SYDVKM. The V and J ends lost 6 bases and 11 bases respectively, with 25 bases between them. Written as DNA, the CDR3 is TGTGCCAGCAGCCCTGGGGGGACTGCTGAATGGGGGAAACTGTTTTTT. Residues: CASSPGGTAEWGKLFF.

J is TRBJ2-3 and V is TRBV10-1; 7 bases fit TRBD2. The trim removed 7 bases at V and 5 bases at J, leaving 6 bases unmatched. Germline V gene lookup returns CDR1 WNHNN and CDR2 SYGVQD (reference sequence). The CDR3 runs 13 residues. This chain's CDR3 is CASTRTRGDTQYF. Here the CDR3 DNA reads TGCGCCAGCACCCGGACTAGGGGAGATACGCAGTATTTT.

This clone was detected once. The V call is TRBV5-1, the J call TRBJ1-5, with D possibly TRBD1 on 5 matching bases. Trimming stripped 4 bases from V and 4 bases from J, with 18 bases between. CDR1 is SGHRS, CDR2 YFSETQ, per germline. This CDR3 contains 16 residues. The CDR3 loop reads CASSPGVVRANQPQHF. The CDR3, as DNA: TGCGCCAGCAGCCCTGGCGTTGTCAGGGCTAATCAGCCCCAGCATTTT.

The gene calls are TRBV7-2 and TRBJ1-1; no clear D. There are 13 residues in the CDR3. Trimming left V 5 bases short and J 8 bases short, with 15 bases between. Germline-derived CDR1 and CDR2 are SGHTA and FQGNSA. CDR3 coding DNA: TGTGCCAGCAGCCTACGTGACACTGGGGAAGCTTTCTTT. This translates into CASSLRDTGEAFF.

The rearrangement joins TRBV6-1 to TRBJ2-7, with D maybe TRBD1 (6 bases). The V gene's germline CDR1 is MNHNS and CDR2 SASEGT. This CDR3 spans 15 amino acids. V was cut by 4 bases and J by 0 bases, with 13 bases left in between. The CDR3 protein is CASSGRDIRSYEQYF. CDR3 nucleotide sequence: TGTGCCAGCAGTGGCCGGGACATACGCTCCTACGAGCAGTACTTC.

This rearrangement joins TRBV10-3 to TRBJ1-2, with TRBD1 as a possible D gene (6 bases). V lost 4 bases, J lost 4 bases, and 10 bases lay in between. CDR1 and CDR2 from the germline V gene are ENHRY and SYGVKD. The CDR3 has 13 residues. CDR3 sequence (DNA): TGTGCCATCAGTGGGGACACTCTCTATGGCTACACCTTC. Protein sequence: CAISGDTLYGYTF.

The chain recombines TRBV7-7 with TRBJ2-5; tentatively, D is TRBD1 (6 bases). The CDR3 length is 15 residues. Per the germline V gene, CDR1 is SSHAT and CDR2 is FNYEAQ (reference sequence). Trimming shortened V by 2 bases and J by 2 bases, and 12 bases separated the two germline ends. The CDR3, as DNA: TGTGCCAGCAGCTTACAGTTTACAGGGCAAGAGACCCAGTACTTC. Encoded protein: CASSLQFTGQETQYF.

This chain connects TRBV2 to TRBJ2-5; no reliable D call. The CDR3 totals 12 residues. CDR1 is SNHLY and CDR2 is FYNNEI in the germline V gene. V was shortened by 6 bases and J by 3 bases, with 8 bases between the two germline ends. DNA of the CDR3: TGTGCCAGCAGAGTCATAGAAGAGACCCAGTACTTC. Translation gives CASRVIEETQYF.

The CDR3 here is CASSIGGEAAYEQYF. CDR3 nucleotide sequence: TGTGCCAGTAGTATTGGGGGGGAGGCCGCCTACGAGCAGTACTTC. This chain links TRBV19 with TRBJ2-7; 7 nucleotides match TRBD2. V was pared by 3 bases and J by 2 bases, with 7 bases of the junction left unmatched. CDR1 is LNHDA, CDR2 SQIVND, per germline (reference sequence). The CDR3 length is 15 residues.

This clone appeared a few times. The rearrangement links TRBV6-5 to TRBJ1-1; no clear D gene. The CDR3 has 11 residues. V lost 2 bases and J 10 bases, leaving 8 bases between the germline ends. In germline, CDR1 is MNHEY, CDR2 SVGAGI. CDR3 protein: CASSYGVGAFF. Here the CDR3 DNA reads TGTGCCAGCAGTTACGGAGTGGGAGCTTTCTTT.